This TCR beta chain was obtained from a study of regulatory T cells in long-lasting Graves disease. This CDR3 comprises 17 residues. Trimming cost V 8 bases and J 1 base; bases outside gene matches: 16. Germline CDR1 and CDR2: MDHEN and SYDVKM. Arm-PCR of CDR3 regions with iRepertoire HTBI primers generated TCR beta libraries. TCRdb fed the multiplex PCR reads into MiXCR, producing one record per CDR3 protein. The sample records around 400,000 distinct CDR3 sequences, 21% being singletons. This clonotype was counted a few times. Noted time point: persistent/refractory GD, antithyroid drugs over 5 years with positive TRAb. RNA from PBMCs was the source of the TCR library.

The V gene is TRBV28, the J gene TRBJ2-7, with TRBD1 identical over 8 bases. The origin of this receptor is a female donor with Graves disease. The sequencing used peripheral blood mononuclear cells (PBMCs), collected when the disease was refractory, from a patient treated with antithyroid drugs. Here the CDR3 reads CASGRRTGNPFSYEQYF. The CDR3 nucleotides are TGTGCCAGCGGCCGCCGGACAGGGAATCCCTTTTCCTACGAGCAGTACTTC.